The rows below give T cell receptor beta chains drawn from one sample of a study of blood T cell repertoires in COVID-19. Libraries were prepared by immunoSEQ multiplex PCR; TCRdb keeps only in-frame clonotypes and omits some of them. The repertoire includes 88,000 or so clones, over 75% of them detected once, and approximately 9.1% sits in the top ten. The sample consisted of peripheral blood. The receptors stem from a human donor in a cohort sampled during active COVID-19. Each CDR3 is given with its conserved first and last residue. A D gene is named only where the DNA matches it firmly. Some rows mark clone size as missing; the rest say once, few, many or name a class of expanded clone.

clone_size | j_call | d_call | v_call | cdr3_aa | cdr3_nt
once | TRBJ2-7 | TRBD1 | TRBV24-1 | CATSSPTRTGAYEQYF | TGTGCCACCAGTAGCCCCACACGGACAGGTGCCTACGAGCAGTACTTC
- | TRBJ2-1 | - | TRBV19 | CASSRAGAYEQFF | TGTGCCAGTAGTAGGGCGGGTGCGTATGAGCAGTTCTTC
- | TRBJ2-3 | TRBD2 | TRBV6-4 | CASSESGGSTDTQYF | TGTGCCAGCAGTGAAAGCGGGGGCAGCACAGATACGCAGTATTTT
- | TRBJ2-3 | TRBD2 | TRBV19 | CASSPGTSGGPRTQYF | TGTGCCAGTAGTCCCGGGACTAGCGGGGGGCCCCGTACGCAGTATTTT
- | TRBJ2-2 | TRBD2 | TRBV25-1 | CATSIHGGGRTGELFF | TGTGCCACTTCGATCCACGGCGGGGGTAGGACCGGGGAGCTGTTTTTT
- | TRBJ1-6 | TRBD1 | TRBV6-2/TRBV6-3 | CASSYGGQGSSYNSPLHF | TGTGCCAGCAGTTACGGAGGACAGGGGAGCTCCTATAATTCACCCCTCCACTTT
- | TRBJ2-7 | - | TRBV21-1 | CASSKGRLAGGKWEQYF | TGTGCCAGCAGCAAAGGTCGACTAGCGGGAGGGAAATGGGAGCAGTACTTC
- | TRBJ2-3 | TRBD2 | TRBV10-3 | CATQGLTSTDTQYF | TGTGCCACCCAGGGACTAACTAGCACAGATACGCAGTATTTT
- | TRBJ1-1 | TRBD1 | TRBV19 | CASSTRQGGEAFF | TGTGCCAGTAGTACCCGACAGGGAGGTGAAGCTTTCTTT
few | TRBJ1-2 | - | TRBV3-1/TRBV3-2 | CASSLSGGETYGYTF | TGTGCCAGCAGCCTTTCCGGAGGGGAGACCTATGGCTACACCTTC
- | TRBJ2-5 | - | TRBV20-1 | CSTLGQETQYF | TGCAGTACCCTAGGTCAAGAGACCCAGTACTTC
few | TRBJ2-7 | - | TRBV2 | CASSEYGRFYEQYF | TGTGCCAGCAGTGAATATGGGCGTTTCTACGAGCAGTACTTC
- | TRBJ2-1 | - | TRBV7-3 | CASSLAGMFHEQFF | TGTGCCAGCAGCTTGGCGGGGATGTTCCATGAGCAGTTCTTC
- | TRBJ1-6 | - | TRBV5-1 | CASSVDSRNSPLHF | TGCGCCAGCAGCGTGGACAGCCGTAATTCACCCCTCCACTTT
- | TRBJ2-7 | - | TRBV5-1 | CASSLNRPTYEQYF | TGCGCCAGCAGCTTGAACAGGCCGACCTACGAGCAGTACTTC
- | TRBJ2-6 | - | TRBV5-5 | CASSSQEGAGANVLTF | TGTGCCAGCAGCTCGCAGGAGGGCGCCGGGGCCAACGTCCTGACTTTC
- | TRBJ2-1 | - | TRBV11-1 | CASGRDSTYNEQFF | TGTGCCAGCGGACGGGACTCCACCTACAATGAGCAGTTCTTC
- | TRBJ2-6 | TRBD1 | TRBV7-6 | CASSYPGTAGANVLTF | TGTGCCAGCAGCTATCCCGGGACAGCTGGGGCCAACGTCCTGACTTTC
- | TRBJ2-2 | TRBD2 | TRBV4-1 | CASSPEGLAATGELFF | TGCGCCAGCAGCCCCGAGGGACTAGCGGCCACCGGGGAGCTGTTTTTT
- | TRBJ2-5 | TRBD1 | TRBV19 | CASSPDRGVEETQYF | TGTGCCAGTAGTCCCGACAGGGGGGTGGAAGAGACCCAGTACTTC
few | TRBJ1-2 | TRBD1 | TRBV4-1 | CASSQGGQVNYGYTF | TGCGCCAGCAGCCAAGGAGGACAGGTCAACTATGGCTACACCTTC
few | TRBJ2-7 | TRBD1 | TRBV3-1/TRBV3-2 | CASSQGQGGPYEQYF | TGTGCCAGCAGCCAAGGACAGGGGGGGCCCTACGAGCAGTACTTC
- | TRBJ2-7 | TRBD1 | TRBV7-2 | CASSFIMGTGYSEQYF | TGTGCCAGCAGCTTTATTATGGGGACAGGTTACTCAGAGCAGTACTTC
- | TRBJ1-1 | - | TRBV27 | CARQGGDTEAFF | TGTGCCAGACAGGGTGGAGACACTGAAGCTTTCTTT
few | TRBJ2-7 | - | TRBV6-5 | CASSYSWQGYEQYF | TGTGCCAGCAGTTACTCGTGGCAGGGGTACGAGCAGTACTTC
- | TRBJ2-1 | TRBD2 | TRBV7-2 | CASSSRLAGAGGEQFF | TGTGCCAGCAGCTCTAGACTAGCGGGGGCCGGGGGTGAGCAGTTCTTC
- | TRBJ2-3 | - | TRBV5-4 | CASSPRGSTDTQYF | TGTGCCAGCAGCCCCAGGGGTTCCACAGATACGCAGTATTTT